A selection of T cell receptor beta chains follows, all from one sample in a study of cytomegalovirus exposure and HLA in healthy donors. The protocol was immunoSEQ multiplex PCR, while the TCRdb copy is restricted to in-frame clones and leaves out a portion. The repertoire consists of around 95,000 clones, with 74% occurring once and the leading ten covering about 2%. Specimen: PBMCs. The receptors shown here come from a male donor in good health and CMV-seronegative. CDR3s leave out the opening cysteine and the closing phenylalanine or tryptophan.

j_call v_call cdr3_aa
TRBJ2-1 TRBV5-1 ASSSRAGEQF
TRBJ1-5 TRBV6-5 ASSYSGTGVNQPQH
TRBJ2-7 TRBV18 ASSQRTNRGYEQY
TRBJ1-5 TRBV18 ASSLVSPGQRNQPQH
TRBJ2-3 TRBV21-1 ASSHRRRSTDTQY
TRBJ1-2 TRBV5-6 ASSPRGLNYGYT
TRBJ2-1 TRBV29-1 SSSGSSYNEQF
TRBJ2-7 TRBV7-2 ASSLPKLAGVTYEQY
TRBJ2-7 TRBV9 ASSAESRGSYEQY
TRBJ2-7 TRBV27 ASSLSPVSYEQY
TRBJ2-3 TRBV7-8 ASSPEDGRLIDTQY
TRBJ1-2 TRBV27 ASTPTGAGYGYT
TRBJ2-1 TRBV30 AWSAPTGRGPYNEQF
TRBJ2-7 TRBV30 AWSDPPVRYEQY
TRBJ2-2 TRBV30 AWSVRGGVSTGELF
TRBJ1-2 TRBV7-8 ASSLNPANYGYT
TRBJ2-6 TRBV19 ASIPGFGRGANVLT
TRBJ1-2 TRBV4-3 ASSQEGTGDDGYT
TRBJ1-2 TRBV7-9 ASSQRTPITNYGYT
TRBJ2-1 TRBV7-2 ASSVSVPEQF
TRBJ2-1 TRBV27 ASSLGLPDGEQF
TRBJ2-1 TRBV6-4 ASSDSGQKYNEQF
TRBJ1-2 TRBV28 ASSRGRDRGNYGYT
TRBJ1-2 TRBV6-5 ASSYPTGGGYT
TRBJ1-2 TRBV10-3 AISGTGLYGYT
TRBJ2-3 TRBV6-4 ASSDSLADSTDTQY
TRBJ1-3 TRBV5-5 ASSLPRQGPGNTIY
TRBJ2-7 TRBV7-9 ASSSPGQGGEQY
TRBJ2-3 TRBV5-8 ASSLGQGPADTQY
TRBJ2-5 TRBV5-4 ASSARTGAAETQY
TRBJ1-1 TRBV7-8 ASSSKPGFLKESTEAF
TRBJ2-2 TRBV29-1 SVGTGTGGTGELF
TRBJ1-1 TRBV7-3 ASSLTARGGASGDTEAF
TRBJ2-7 TRBV7-8 ASSLGALFARYEQY
TRBJ2-3 TRBV5-1 ASSLGTSGTTSTDTQY
TRBJ1-2 TRBV5-5 ASSDAQGGGGYT